These 17 T cell receptor beta chains were all obtained from the same sample, sequenced in a study of T cells of healthy individuals. TCRdb re-derived calls from the 5' RACE reads in MiXCR, one entry per CDR3 protein. The profile shows 85,000 to 100,000 distinct CDR3 sequences, roughly 18% of them singletons. The receptors come from a human donor in good health.

The table lists this clonotype with many counts. The chain employs TRBV28 and TRBJ2-5; TRBD2 agrees at 7 bases. CDR3 length: 13 amino acids. Trimming cost V 8 bases and J 4 bases; bases outside gene matches: 7. Germline CDR1 and CDR2: MDHEN and SYDVKM. CDR3 nucleotide sequence: TGTGCCAGCCGTCGGGGGGTTGGAGAGACCCAGTACTTC. It yields the protein CASRRGVGETQYF.

This rearrangement joins TRBV11-2 to TRBJ2-3; 12 bases are a match to TRBD1. After removal of 5 bases from V and 3 bases from J, the junction contained 6 bases not matched to a gene. The CDR3 is 16 amino acids. Germline CDR1 SGHAT, CDR2 FQNNGV. DNA of the CDR3: TGTGCCAGCAGCCCCCGGGACAGGGGGCGGACAGATACGCAGTATTTT. Its translation is CASSPRDRGRTDTQYF.

This clonotype has a handful of counts. The chain has TRBV24-1 and TRBJ2-2; TRBD2 aligns across 10 bases. Germline CDR1 reads KGHDR; CDR2 reads SFDVKD. Trimming cost V 2 bases and J 8 bases; bases outside gene matches: 10. The CDR3 runs 17 residues. CDR3 amino acids: CATSDSTGTSVSGELFF. CDR3 coding DNA: TGTGCCACCAGTGATTCGACCGGGACTAGCGTATCGGGGGAGCTGTTTTTT.

This clonotype came up many times. This chain links TRBV18 with TRBJ2-3; 10 bases are shared with TRBD2. CDR1 KGHSH and CDR2 LQKENI come from the germline V gene. This CDR3 spans 16 amino acids. Losses at the gene ends were 1 base for V and 4 bases for J; bases not matched to a gene: 5. The CDR3 loop reads CASSPRVSGGPDTQYF. The CDR3 DNA reads TGTGCCAGCTCACCACGAGTTAGCGGGGGGCCAGATACGCAGTATTTT.

This sequence joins TRBV19 and TRBJ2-1; 11 bases are shared with TRBD2. The CDR3 loop spans 17 amino acids. Germline CDR1 is LNHDA and CDR2 is SQIVND (reference sequence). Trimming took 3 bases from V and 7 from J; bases not matched to a gene: 11. The CDR3 region is CASSILVAGGRRNEQFF. For the CDR3, the DNA is TGTGCCAGTAGTATCTTGGTAGCGGGGGGGCGAAGGAATGAGCAGTTCTTC.

This clonotype came up many times. The chain carries TRBV5-1 and TRBJ2-7, with unresolved D. The germline V gene has CDR1 SGHRS and CDR2 YFSETQ. The CDR3 extends over 11 amino acids. V lost 1 base, J lost 3 bases, and 2 bases lay in between. The CDR3: CASSLYYEQYF. The CDR3 nucleotides are TGCGCCAGCAGCTTGTACTACGAGCAGTACTTC.

This clonotype was counted a single time. Here the CDR3 DNA reads TGCGCCAGCAGCCCGGAGGGGACTTTGAACACCGGGGAGCTGTTTTTT. It is translated as CASSPEGTLNTGELFF. The chain employs TRBV5-1 and TRBJ2-2; the D gene is possibly TRBD2 (6 bases). Germline lookup yields CDR1 SGHRS and CDR2 YFSETQ. The CDR3 length is 16 residues. The ends were cut back, 4 bases at V and 1 base at J, with 14 bases in the middle.

The CDR3 nucleotides read TGTGCCAGCAGCATTCCTGGAAAGCAGTACTTC. Translated: CASSIPGKQYF. V gene TRBV12-3 or TRBV12-4 combines with J gene TRBJ2-7; D is ambiguous. CDR3 length: 11 residues. Trimming left V 6 bases short and J 8 bases short, with 11 bases between.

In its sample, this clonotype was seen many times. The V gene is TRBV27, the J gene TRBJ1-1; D uncertain. Trimming took off 5 bases at V and 1 base at J, with 11 bases between the two ends. CDR1 MNHEY and CDR2 SMNVEV come from the germline V gene (reference sequence). The CDR3 is made up of 14 amino acids. CDR3 bases: TGTGCCAGCAGTCCGCCCCCAGGGAACACTGAAGCTTTCTTT. As protein: CASSPPPGNTEAFF.

This clonotype was seen only a few times. The chain couples TRBV7-2 to TRBJ1-1, with 12 bases identical to TRBD1. Germline loops: CDR1 SGHTA, CDR2 FQGNSA. CDR3 length: 16 residues. The V gene end was trimmed by 5 bases and the J gene end by 1 base; junction bases not matched to a gene: 5. CDR3 loop: CASSLGQGAGNTEAFF. CDR3 DNA: TGTGCCAGCAGCCTGGGACAGGGGGCCGGGAACACTGAAGCTTTCTTT.

The sample holds many counts of this clonotype. This rearrangement joins TRBV6-2 or TRBV6-3 to TRBJ1-5; D is perhaps TRBD1 (5 bases). The CDR3 loop spans 15 amino acids. Between the trimmed V and J ends, which lost 4 bases and 3 bases, there was a span of 13 bases. Germline V gene sequence: CDR1 MNHEY, CDR2 SVGEGT. CDR3 residues: CASSWPGGNNQPQHF. The CDR3 DNA is TGTGCCAGCAGTTGGCCGGGGGGAAACAATCAGCCCCAGCATTTT.

This clonotype has just a few counts. V and J are TRBV7-2 and TRBJ1-4; tentative D call: TRBD1 (5 bases). Germline V gene lookup returns CDR1 SGHTA and CDR2 FQGNSA. Trimming removed 6 bases from V and 1 base from J, with 9 bases in between. This CDR3 contains 14 residues. The CDR3 loop reads CASSVGVTNEKLFF. As DNA, the CDR3 is TGTGCCAGCAGTGTAGGGGTAACTAATGAAAAACTGTTTTTT.

V gene TRBV6-5 combines with J gene TRBJ1-3; 7 nucleotides agree with TRBD1. CDR1 is MNHEY, CDR2 SVGAGI, per germline. The J segment lost 0 bases and the V segment lost 5 bases, leaving 4 bases of the junction unmatched. The CDR3 runs 15 residues. CDR3 sequence (DNA): TGTGCCAGCAGTCCCAGGGGGGACTCTGGAAACACCATATATTTT. Amino acid sequence: CASSPRGDSGNTIYF.

The chain combines TRBV28 with TRBJ2-4; tentatively, D is TRBD2 (6 bases). This CDR3 has 15 residues. V lost 1 base, J lost 0 bases, and 7 bases lay in between. Germline V gives CDR1 MDHEN, CDR2 SYDVKM. The CDR3 sequence: CASSLLEGAKNIQYF. As DNA, the CDR3 is TGTGCCAGCAGTTTATTGGAGGGAGCCAAAAACATTCAGTACTTC.

This clonotype was seen more than once but under ten times. The chain links TRBV28 to TRBJ1-6; possible D gene TRBD1, 5 bases. CDR1 and CDR2 from the germline V gene are MDHEN and SYDVKM. Trimming left V 7 bases short and J 10 bases short, with 14 bases between. This CDR3 spans 13 amino acids. CDR3 loop: CASTRQNSSPLHF. DNA for the CDR3: TGTGCCAGCACGCGACAGAATTCCTCACCCCTCCACTTT.

This clonotype was counted once. V and J are TRBV6-2 or TRBV6-3 and TRBJ2-1; no firm D call. Germline loops: CDR1 MNHEY, CDR2 SVGEGT. Trimming cost V 3 bases and J 2 bases, with 8 bases left between them. The CDR3 loop spans 14 amino acids. Here the CDR3 reads CASSYVPTYNEQFF. The DNA for the CDR3 is TGTGCCAGCAGTTATGTACCTACCTACAATGAGCAGTTCTTC.

In this sample, this clonotype turned up a few times. The gene calls are TRBV7-3 and TRBJ2-3, with 7 bases lining up with TRBD1. This CDR3 comprises 18 residues. V gave up 5 bases and J gave up 0 bases; unmatched junction bases: 14. Per germline, CDR1 SGHTA and CDR2 FQGTGA. The CDR3 DNA is TGTGCCAGCAGCCATCCCGGGACAGAAATACCTAGCACAGATACGCAGTATTTT. It codes for CASSHPGTEIPSTDTQYF.